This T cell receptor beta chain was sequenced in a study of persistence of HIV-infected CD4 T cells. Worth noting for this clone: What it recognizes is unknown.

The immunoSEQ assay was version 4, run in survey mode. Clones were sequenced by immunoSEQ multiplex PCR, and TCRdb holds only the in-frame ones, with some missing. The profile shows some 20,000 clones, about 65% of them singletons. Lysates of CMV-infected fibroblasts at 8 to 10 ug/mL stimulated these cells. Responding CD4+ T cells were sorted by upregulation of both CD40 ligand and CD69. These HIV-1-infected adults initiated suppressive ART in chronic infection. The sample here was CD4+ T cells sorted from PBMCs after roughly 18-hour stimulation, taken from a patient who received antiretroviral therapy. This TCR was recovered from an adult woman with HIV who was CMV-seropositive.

In nucleotides, the CDR3 is TGCGCCAGCGCCCCATGGACAGGGACGGGTTACGAGCAGTACTTC. Translating gives CASAPWTGTGYEQYF. This rearrangement joins TRBV5-1 to TRBJ2-7, with 8 positions matching TRBD1. The CDR3 has 15 amino acids. With V trimmed by 7 bases and J by 4 bases, 13 bases remained unmatched. Per the germline V gene, CDR1 is SGHRS and CDR2 is YFSETQ.